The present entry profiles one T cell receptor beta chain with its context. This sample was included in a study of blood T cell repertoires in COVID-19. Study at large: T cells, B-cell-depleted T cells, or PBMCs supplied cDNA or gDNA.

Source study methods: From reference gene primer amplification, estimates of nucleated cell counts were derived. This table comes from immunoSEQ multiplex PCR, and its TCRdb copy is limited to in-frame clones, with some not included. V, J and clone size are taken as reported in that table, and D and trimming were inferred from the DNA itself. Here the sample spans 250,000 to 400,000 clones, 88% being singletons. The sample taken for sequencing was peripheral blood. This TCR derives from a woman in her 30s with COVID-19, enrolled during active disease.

The CDR3 coding sequence is TGTGCCAGCAGCTTAGCGGAGTATGGCTACACCTTC. This translates into CASSLAEYGYTF. J is TRBJ1-2 and V is TRBV7-8; unclear D gene. This CDR3 is built from 12 residues. The germline V and J ends were trimmed by 0 bases and 5 bases, with 4 bases remaining between them. CDR1 is SGHVS, CDR2 FQNEAQ, per germline.